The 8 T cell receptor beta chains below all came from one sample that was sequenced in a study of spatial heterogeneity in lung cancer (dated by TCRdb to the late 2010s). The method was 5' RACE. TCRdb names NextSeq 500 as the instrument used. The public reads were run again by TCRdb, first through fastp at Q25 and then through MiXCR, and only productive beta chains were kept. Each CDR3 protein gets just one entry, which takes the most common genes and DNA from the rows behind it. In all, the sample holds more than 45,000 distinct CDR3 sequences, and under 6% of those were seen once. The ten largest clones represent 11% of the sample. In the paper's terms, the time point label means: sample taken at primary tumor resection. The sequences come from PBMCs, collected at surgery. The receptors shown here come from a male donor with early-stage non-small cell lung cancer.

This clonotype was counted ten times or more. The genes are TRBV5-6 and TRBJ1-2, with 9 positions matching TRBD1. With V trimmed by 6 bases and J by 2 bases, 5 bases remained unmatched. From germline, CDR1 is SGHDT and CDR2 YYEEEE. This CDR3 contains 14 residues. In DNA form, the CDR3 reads TGTGCCAGCACCGACACAGGGGGCAACTATGGCTACACCTTC. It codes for CASTDTGGNYGYTF. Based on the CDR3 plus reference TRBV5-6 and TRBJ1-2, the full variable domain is DAGVTQSPTHLIKTRGQQVTLRCSPKSGHDTVSWYQQALGQGPQFIFQYYEEEERQRGNFPDRFSGHQFPNYSSELNVNALLLGDSALYLCASTDTGGNYGYTFGSGTRLTVV.

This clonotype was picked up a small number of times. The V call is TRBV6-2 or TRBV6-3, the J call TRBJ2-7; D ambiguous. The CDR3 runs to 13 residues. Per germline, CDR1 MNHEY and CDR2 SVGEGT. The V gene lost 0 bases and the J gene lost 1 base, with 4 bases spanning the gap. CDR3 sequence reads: CASSYSLSYEQYF. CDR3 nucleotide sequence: TGTGCCAGCAGTTACTCCCTATCCTACGAGCAGTACTTC.

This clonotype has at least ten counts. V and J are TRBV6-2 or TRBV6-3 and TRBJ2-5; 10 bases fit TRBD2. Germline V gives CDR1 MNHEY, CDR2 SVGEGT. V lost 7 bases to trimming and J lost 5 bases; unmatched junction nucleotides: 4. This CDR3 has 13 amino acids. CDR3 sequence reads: CASTLAGVETQYF. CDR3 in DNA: TGTGCCAGCACCCTAGCGGGAGTTGAGACCCAGTACTTC.

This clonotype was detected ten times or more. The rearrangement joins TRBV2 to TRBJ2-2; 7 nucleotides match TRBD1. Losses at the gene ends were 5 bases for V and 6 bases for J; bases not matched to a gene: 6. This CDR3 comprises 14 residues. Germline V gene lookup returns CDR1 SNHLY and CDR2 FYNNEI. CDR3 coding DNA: TGTGCCAGCAGTTCGACAGGGCCACCCGGGGAGCTGTTTTTT. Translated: CASSSTGPPGELFF.

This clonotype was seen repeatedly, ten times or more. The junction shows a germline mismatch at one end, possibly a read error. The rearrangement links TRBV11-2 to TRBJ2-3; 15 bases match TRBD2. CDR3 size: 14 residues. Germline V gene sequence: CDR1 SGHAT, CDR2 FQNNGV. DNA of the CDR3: TGTGCCAGCAGCTTAACTGGACTAGCGGGAGGGGAGGATTTT. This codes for CASSLTGLAGGEDF.

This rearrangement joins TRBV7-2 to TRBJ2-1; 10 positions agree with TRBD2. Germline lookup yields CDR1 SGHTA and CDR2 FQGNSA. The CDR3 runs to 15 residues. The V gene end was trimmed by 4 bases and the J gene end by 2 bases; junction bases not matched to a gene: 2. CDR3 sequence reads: CASSSSGSPYNEQFF. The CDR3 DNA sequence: TGTGCCAGCAGCTCTAGCGGGAGTCCCTACAATGAGCAGTTCTTC.

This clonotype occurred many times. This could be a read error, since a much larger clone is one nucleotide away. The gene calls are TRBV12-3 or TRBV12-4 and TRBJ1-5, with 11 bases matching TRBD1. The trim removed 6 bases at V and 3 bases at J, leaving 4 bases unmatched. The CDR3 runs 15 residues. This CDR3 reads CASRLGQGDNQPQHF. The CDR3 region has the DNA TGTGCCAGCAGGTTGGGACAGGGGGACAATCAGCCCCAGCATTTT.

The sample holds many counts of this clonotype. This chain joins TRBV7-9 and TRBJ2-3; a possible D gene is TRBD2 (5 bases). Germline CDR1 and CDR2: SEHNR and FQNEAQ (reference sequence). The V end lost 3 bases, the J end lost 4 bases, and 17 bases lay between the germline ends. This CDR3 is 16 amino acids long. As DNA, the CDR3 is TGTGCCAGCAGCTTGCTGGGCCGCCGGCGGGCAGATACGCAGTATTTT. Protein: CASSLLGRRRADTQYF. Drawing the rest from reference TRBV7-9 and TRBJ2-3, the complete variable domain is DTGVSQNPRHKITKRGQNVTFRCDPISEHNRLYWYRQTLGQGPEFLTYFQNEAQLEKSRLLSDRFSAERPKGSFSTLEIQRTEQGDSAMYLCASSLLGRRRADTQYFGPGTRLTVL.